This entry lists 8 T cell receptor beta chains sequenced from one sample in a study of cytomegalovirus exposure and HLA in healthy donors. Profiled with immunoSEQ multiplex PCR; TCRdb holds only in-frame clones, not every one. The table has some 170,000 clones, roughly 84% seen once. Sequencing was carried out using PBMCs. These receptor sequences come from a man aged 30-40 years in good health and CMV-seropositive.

This rearrangement joins TRBV2 to TRBJ1-4; D might be TRBD1 (6 bases). CDR1 is SNHLY and CDR2 is FYNNEI in the germline V gene. This CDR3 has 12 amino acids. Between the trimmed V and J ends, which lost 8 bases and 3 bases, there was a span of 7 bases. The CDR3 bases are TGTGCCAGCTCAGGGGCTAATGAAAAACTGTTTTTT. Amino acids: CASSGANEKLFF.

The CDR3 DNA sequence: TGTGCCAGCAGTGAAAAAGCGAACACTGAAGCTTTCTTT. Protein product: CASSEKANTEAFF. The V gene is TRBV6-4, the J gene TRBJ1-1; D unclear. V lost 3 bases and J lost 1, with 6 bases in between. CDR1 MRHNA and CDR2 SNTAGT come from the germline V gene. The CDR3 spans 13 residues.

This clone was counted between two and nine times. The rearrangement links TRBV2 to TRBJ1-3; unclear D gene. V was pared by 8 bases and J by 0 bases, with 11 bases between. The CDR3 has 14 amino acids. CDR1 and CDR2 (germline): SNHLY, FYNNEI. The CDR3 loop reads CASQGGHSGNTIYF. As DNA, the CDR3 is TGTGCCAGCCAAGGAGGGCACTCTGGAAACACCATATATTTT.

The V and J genes are TRBV2 and TRBJ2-7, with D possibly TRBD1 on 5 matching bases. V lost 4 bases and J lost 0, with 19 bases in between. The CDR3 spans 17 residues. The germline V gene encodes CDR1 SNHLY and CDR2 FYNNEI. The CDR3 here is CASSASPTGPSSYEQYF. The CDR3 nucleotides read TGTGCCAGCAGTGCTTCACCTACAGGCCCGAGCTCCTACGAGCAGTACTTC.

The genes are TRBV7-9 and TRBJ1-6; weak D call: TRBD1 (6 bases). Germline V gene lookup returns CDR1 SEHNR and CDR2 FQNEAQ (reference sequence). V was cut by 5 bases and J by 10 bases, with 18 bases left in between. The CDR3 extends over 15 amino acids. CDR3 nucleotides: TGTGCCAGCAGCCCGAGGGGGGGCGCTGACTCACCCCTCCACTTT. This translates into CASSPRGGADSPLHF. Together with reference TRBV7-9 and TRBJ1-6, the CDR3 gives the full variable domain: DTGVSQNPRHKITKRGQNVTFRCDPISEHNRLYWYRQTLGQGPEFLTYFQNEAQLEKSRLLSDRFSAERPKGSFSTLEIQRTEQGDSAMYLCASSPRGGADSPLHFGNGTRLTVT.

The chain uses TRBV9 and TRBJ2-3; 11 positions agree with TRBD2. The length of the CDR3 is 19 residues. In germline, CDR1 is SGDLS, CDR2 YYNGEE. Trimming took 1 base from V and 2 from J; bases not matched to a gene: 12. This CDR3 is CASSVPGPGTSGNTDTQYF. For the CDR3, the DNA is TGTGCCAGCAGCGTACCCGGGCCCGGGACTAGCGGCAACACAGATACGCAGTATTTT.

The rearrangement joins TRBV5-1 to TRBJ2-5; D remains unclear. V dropped 0 bases and J dropped 4 bases, with 10 bases sitting between them. CDR3 length: 14 residues. Germline assignment: CDR1 SGHRS and CDR2 YFSETQ. CDR3 sequence (DNA): TGCGCCAGCAGCTTGGCCCTCGGTGGAGAGACCCAGTACTTC. It is translated as CASSLALGGETQYF.

The rearrangement links TRBV7-3 to TRBJ2-1; D not certain. The CDR3 spans 13 residues. CDR1 and CDR2 (germline): SGHTA, FQGTGA. Trimming removed 5 bases at V and 6 bases at J, with 11 bases between. The CDR3 region is CASSHLPGNEQFF. CDR3 nucleotides: TGTGCCAGCAGCCACTTACCGGGCAATGAGCAGTTCTTC.